Detailed here is one T cell receptor beta chain. Which antigen it targets is not known. The record has no base qualities; no much larger clone is one base away. The record originates from a study of cytomegalovirus exposure and HLA in healthy donors (dated by TCRdb to about 2017). A note on the overall study: According to an earlier analysis of 587 of the donors, about 179 million T cells yielded roughly 100 million unique TCR beta sequences and 276 Gb of sequence data. Around 300 gigabases of sequencing data and tens of millions of unique TCR sequences were included in an early release covering under 650 HLA-typed donors. Of the 300 to 450 genotyped donors, 70% to 90% were placed in the genetic ancestry cluster associated with self-reported Caucasian donors. The aim of the study was to test whether cataloging public T cell receptors could identify signatures of past pathogen exposure. The study used immunosequencing to profile the T cell repertoires of more than 650 subjects and linked those repertoires to cytomegalovirus serostatus. Besides the first cohort of about 730 subjects, a separate validation cohort made up of over 100 different subjects was used. To predict cytomegalovirus infection status, the study combined high-throughput TCR immunosequencing, statistical association of individual TCRs with disease status, and machine learning. A later analysis re-analyzed previously published TCR beta repertoires from about 730 donors and added high-resolution HLA genotyping to study TCR occurrence patterns. Rather than using new phenotypic data, the later analysis identified candidate immune exposures from TCR beta sequences and from how often those sequences occurred across donors. In an earlier analysis of roughly 600 of the donors, high-throughput TCR beta sequencing was used to judge whether each TCR beta V gene segment behaved as functional or pseudogenic. Alongside the repertoire data, information on donor age, sex, ethnicity and CMV serostatus was compiled. In a later genetic analysis, genome-wide SNP genotypes for about three fifths of the roughly 670 donors were used, and that subset was treated as a discovery cohort. All discovery cohort repertoires had been generated on a single sequencing platform. HLA typing covered class I and class II loci at four-digit resolution. The number of typed donors differed by locus: about 620-640 for A, B, C, DRB1 and DQB1; approximately 520 for DQA1; over 600 for DPA1; and 400 to 480 for DPB1. Because of strong linkage in the cohort, five DR-DQ haplotypes were treated as single units for association and clustering. Among around 400 genotyped donors of the cohort, an average of roughly 230,000 unique TCR beta nucleotide sequences was sequenced per donor, of which 15% to 20% were non-productive. Overall study results and their limits: Because counts were too low, about 17 rarely observed V segments, including chromosome 9 orphons, were excluded from the earlier analysis of fewer than 650 of the donors. In a later genetic analysis, fewer N-insertions in productive TCRs were reported among donors in an Asian-associated ancestry cluster than the roughly 700-donor mean. A further reported finding was that TCR beta sequences accurately predicted the HLA-A and HLA-B alleles for most subjects in the first cohort. A cluster of highly shared sequence variants was judged likely to be a technical artifact of the sequencing pipeline. An earlier analysis of approximately 600 of the donors showed that most TCR beta V segments appeared in productive rearrangements either about 90% or about 30% of the time, which broadly matched IMGT annotations. Specific HLA alleles were associated with some 15,000 TCR beta sequences at a false discovery rate of 0.05 in a later analysis. The classifier was reported to diagnose cytomegalovirus status with high specificity and sensitivity in both the original cohort and the validation cohort. A later analysis found that most CMV-associated TCR beta chains appeared HLA-restricted, with HLA associations seemingly driven largely by CMV exposure. In a later analysis, several top co-occurrence clusters were reported to appear linked to parvovirus B19, influenza, CMV and Epstein-Barr virus. The only immune exposure information available for the cohort was CMV serostatus. In a later analysis, the rate of TCR association differed among HLA loci, with DRB1 alleles having the most associated TCRs and HLA-C alleles having the fewest. The authors suggested that the approach could potentially be generalized to other disease states and immunological phenotypes. Presence/absence analyses assumed roughly uniform sequencing depth across donors, an assumption that may not hold. A total of about 180 TCR beta chains were listed by the study as associated with cytomegalovirus. This cohort had only TCR beta chains sequenced, and the lack of alpha or paired-chain data limited which features could be detected. Correlated functional status among segregating V segments might reflect linkage disequilibrium, but an unknown experimental factor could not be ruled out. A later analysis found that HLA-associated TCR beta chains were more clonally expanded and had lower generation probabilities than equally common non-associated chains. Because HLA typing was unavailable for some donors at each locus, only the typed subset was used in association tests. Most TCR sequences were seen in very few donors, while some public TCRs were found in many individuals. Three of the identified cytomegalovirus-associated TCR beta chains were confirmed in vitro to be specific for cytomegalovirus antigens. When HLA alleles, especially DR and DQ, strongly co-occurred, TCR associations were difficult to assign to individual alleles. V-gene and J-gene trimming of TCR beta chains was associated with a missense DCLRE1C variant in a later genetic analysis, and the association was replicated in an independent cohort.

Libraries were built with the immunoSEQ multiplex PCR assay. The multiplex PCR relied on a mix of 60 forward primers for TCR Vbeta segments and 13 reverse primers for TCR Jbeta segments. Amplification of the CDR3 region of rearranged TCR beta genes was performed with a multiplex PCR assay on genomic DNA. The amplified TCR beta libraries were sequenced on the Illumina HiSeq System as 87-base-pair reads. From the authors' description of their analysis: A later analysis counted tens of millions of unique TCR beta chains across the 550 to 800 repertoires, and some 12 million of these chains were shared by at least two donors. Raw reads were error-corrected and collapsed into unique sequences with a nearest-neighbor algorithm that merged closely related sequences to remove PCR and sequencing errors. Alignment of CDR3 sequences to IMGT reference sequences was used to assign V, D and J gene segments. For a sequence to be retained, at least a six-nucleotide match to both a V gene segment and a J gene segment was required. A rearrangement was called productive if the CDR3 had no stop codons and remained in frame with V and J, and every other rearrangement was called non-productive. CDR3 was defined by IMGT convention, running from the second conserved V-encoded cysteine to the conserved J-encoded phenylalanine. Sequences without an unambiguous match to a single V gene segment were excluded from the earlier analysis of about 630 of the donors. An earlier analysis of 550 to 650 of the donors classified V segments as functional when productive rearrangements were above 56.7% and as segregating when the standard deviation between donors was above 5%. A statistical classification framework was developed to diagnose cytomegalovirus status using the catalog of TCR beta chain sequences. In a later analysis, V and J genes were assigned by comparing TCR nucleotide sequences against IMGT/GENE-DB human TR gene sequences. In a later analysis, CDR3 sequences and most-parsimonious VDJ recombination scenarios were assigned using the TCRdist pipeline. In a later analysis, each TCR beta chain was defined by its CDR3 amino acid sequence together with its V-gene family, and reads without a unique V-gene family were excluded. In a later analysis, nearly 600 highly shared, low-generation-probability nucleotide sequences were removed to address suspected cross-contamination and a sequencing artifact. A later analysis calculated a clonal expansion index for each public chain from normalized within-repertoire ranks of inferred template counts. In a later analysis, generation probabilities were computed with a VDJ recombination model fitted to out-of-frame rearrangements, and the resulting probabilities were checked against IGoR. Hypergeometric tests were used in a later analysis to score TCR-TCR, TCR-HLA and TCR-CMV co-occurrence, with a repertoire-size bias correction applied to the TCR pairs. A later analysis estimated false discovery rates by permuting HLA or CMV assignments 20 times. In a later analysis, co-occurring TCRs were grouped using DBSCAN, and TCRdist sequence similarity was added for clustering within HLA-allele-positive subsets. For co-occurrence clustering, repertoires with fewer than 30,000 or more than 120,000 public chains were excluded, along with several repertoires with anomalous nucleotide sharing. TCRdb carries this immuneACCESS record with in-frame sequences only. Its versions omit some clonotypes, under half of them owing to an unresolved V gene in the studies checked, with the rest unexplained. The V and J calls and clone size are taken from that table; D and trimming were inferred from the DNA. The sample data list 210,000 or so clones, and 60% to 80% of these were observed just once. The ten largest clones represent around 2% of the sample.

The cohort comprised some 700 healthy bone marrow donors. At the time of sampling, all cohort members were nominally healthy, though unrecorded immune exposures were likely present. The donor tested CMV seronegative, placing the donor among the 350 to 400 seronegative members of the cohort. A peripheral blood sample was provided by each donor, and peripheral blood mononuclear cells were used for TCR beta sequencing. Genomic DNA was extracted from the blood cell samples with the Qiagen DNeasy Blood Extraction Kit. The TCR comes from a man aged 18-30 years in good health and CMV-seronegative. The sample taken for sequencing was PBMCs.

The CDR3 corresponds to CASRPDRGGTDTQYF. The DNA is TGTGCCAGCAGACCAGACAGGGGAGGCACAGATACGCAGTATTTT. The rearrangement joined TRBV27 to TRBJ2-3; 8 middle bases align to TRBD1. Unmatched junction bases come to 6, with V trimmed by 6 bases and J by 1 base. From the cysteine up to the phenylalanine, the CDR3 has a length of 15 residues. The retained sequence is limited to the CDR3, 45 bases, with the frame set at the first base. CDR1 and CDR2 were assigned from the germline V gene (reference sequence) as MNHEY and SMNVEV.